Listed below are T cell receptor beta chains from one sample, sequenced in a study of immune heterogeneity within non-small cell lung tumors. TCRdb redid the calling of the multiplex PCR reads with MiXCR, one entry per CDR3 protein. The sample records over 30,000 distinct CDR3 sequences, 28% being singletons. Sequencing was done on a sample of lung tumor tissue. These receptors originate from a man in his forties with non-small cell lung cancer. CDR3s include the opening cysteine and the closing phenylalanine or tryptophan. The D gene is left open where the match is weak. Size values are once, few and many counts, or a class for expanded clones, and some rows have none.

>few|TRBV6-1|TRBJ1-1|TRBD1
CASHRGGGNTEAFF
TGTGCCAGCCACAGGGGAGGGGGAAACACTGAAGCTTTCTTT
>many|TRBV24-1|TRBJ2-2|NA
CATSDFGFGGELFF
TGTGCCACCAGTGATTTTGGATTCGGAGGGGAGCTGTTTTTT
>many|TRBV24-1|TRBJ2-7|NA
CATSSRTIMYEQYF
TGTGCCACCAGTAGCCGGACTATTATGTACGAGCAGTACTTC
>many|TRBV4-3|TRBJ2-1|TRBD2
CASSQDTSGSLGYNEQFF
TGCGCCAGCAGCCAAGATACTAGCGGGAGCCTCGGGTACAATGAGCAGTTCTTC
>few|TRBV19|TRBJ2-1|TRBD2
CASNFRGGREGEQFF
TGTGCCAGTAACTTTAGGGGCGGGAGGGAGGGTGAGCAGTTCTTC
>many|TRBV20-1|TRBJ2-7|TRBD1
CSARTGELYEQYF
TGCAGTGCCAGGACAGGGGAACTCTACGAGCAGTACTTC
>many|TRBV25-1|TRBJ2-7|NA
CASSRWSTPYEQYF
TGTGCCAGCAGCCGCTGGTCCACCCCCTACGAGCAGTACTTC
>many|TRBV30|TRBJ1-2|TRBD1
CAWGKTGRYTF
TGTGCCTGGGGAAAGACAGGGCGCTACACCTTC
>many|TRBV3-1|TRBJ2-7|TRBD2
CASSRSGSIYEQYF
TGTGCCAGCAGCCGTAGCGGGAGTATCTACGAGCAGTACTTC
>many|TRBV12-3/TRBV12-4|TRBJ1-2|NA
CASSLGVGNYGYTF
TGTGCCAGCAGTTTAGGAGTTGGTAACTATGGCTACACCTTC
>once|TRBV4-1|TRBJ2-5|TRBD2
CASSSGLAGEGETQYF
TGCGCCAGCAGCTCAGGACTAGCGGGAGAGGGGGAGACCCAGTACTTC
>NA|TRBV24-1|TRBJ2-1|TRBD1
CATSDLKGQGYNEQFF
TGTGCCACCAGTGATTTAAAGGGACAGGGATACAATGAGCAGTTCTTC
>many|TRBV9|TRBJ1-2|NA
CASSFPGMNGYTF
TGTGCCAGCAGCTTTCCCGGGATGAATGGCTACACCTTC
>many|TRBV7-8|TRBJ1-5|NA
CASSLGGSNYQPQHF
TGTGCCAGCAGCTTAGGAGGGAGCAACTATCAGCCCCAGCATTTT
>many|TRBV11-3|TRBJ2-7|NA
CASSSSMSHPQYF
TGTGCCAGCAGCTCGTCGATGTCCCACCCGCAGTACTTC
>many|TRBV19|TRBJ2-7|NA
CASSPGHLYEQYF
TGTGCCAGCTCCCCCGGACACCTCTACGAGCAGTACTTC
>few|TRBV11-3|TRBJ2-5|NA
CASSPNTGETQYF
TGTGCCAGCAGTCCTAATACGGGGGAGACCCAGTACTTC
>many|TRBV12-3/TRBV12-4|TRBJ1-6|NA
CASSSFGTGNSPLHF
TGTGCCAGCAGTTCTTTCGGAACGGGAAATTCACCCCTCCACTTT
>many|TRBV6-1|TRBJ2-7|NA
CASSSFANRYEQYF
TGTGCCAGCAGTTCTTTTGCGAATCGGTACGAGCAGTACTTC
>many|TRBV28|TRBJ1-2|NA
CASSHTGTIGYTF
TGTGCCAGCAGTCACACCGGGACGATTGGCTACACCTTC
>NA|TRBV6-2/TRBV6-3|TRBJ2-5|NA
CASRKGGGRQGQETQYF
TGTGCCAGCAGAAAGGGAGGGGGGCGCCAGGGACAAGAGACCCAGTACTTC
>NA|TRBV9|TRBJ2-3|NA
CTSSVVGGVATDTQYF
TGTACCAGCAGCGTAGTAGGTGGCGTGGCCACAGATACGCAGTATTTT
>many|TRBV5-1|TRBJ2-1|TRBD2
CASSLSWTSVGNEQFF
TGCGCCAGCAGCTTGTCTTGGACTAGCGTCGGCAATGAGCAGTTCTTC
>NA|TRBV2|TRBJ2-6|NA
CAISADSGANVLTF
TGTGCCATCAGTGCAGACTCTGGGGCCAACGTCCTGACTTTC
>NA|TRBV2|TRBJ2-1|TRBD1
CANSDGQDEQFF
TGCGCCAACAGTGATGGACAGGATGAGCAGTTCTTC
>few|TRBV19|TRBJ1-1|NA
CASNRGWNTEAFF
TGTGCCAGTAATAGGGGGTGGAACACTGAAGCTTTCTTT
>many|TRBV19|TRBJ1-5|NA
CASSIVSQPQHF
TGTGCCAGTAGTATAGTTAGCCAGCCCCAGCATTTT
>few|TRBV6-1|TRBJ2-3|TRBD1
CASRRDRVDTQYF
TGTGCCAGCAGGAGGGACAGGGTGGATACGCAGTATTTT
>many|TRBV10-2|TRBJ2-3|TRBD2
CASRASGSTDTQYF
TGCGCCAGCAGGGCTAGCGGCAGCACAGATACGCAGTATTTT
>NA|TRBV28|TRBJ2-7|TRBD1
CASKNQGFGQVAYEQYF
TGTGCCAGCAAGAACCAGGGCTTCGGACAGGTGGCCTACGAGCAGTACTTC
>many|TRBV24-1|TRBJ2-1|TRBD1
CATSWTGGKEQFF
TGTGCCACCTCCTGGACAGGGGGCAAAGAGCAGTTCTTC
>few|TRBV20-1|TRBJ2-5|NA
CSASGVYQETQYF
TGCAGTGCTAGTGGAGTGTACCAAGAGACCCAGTACTTC
>medium-sized|TRBV19|TRBJ2-7|NA
CASREDRDNYEQYF
TGTGCCAGTAGAGAAGACAGAGATAACTACGAGCAGTACTTC
>medium-sized|TRBV15|TRBJ1-1|NA
CATSPRRVSEAFF
TGTGCCACCAGCCCCCGACGGGTGTCTGAAGCTTTCTTT
>few|TRBV19|TRBJ1-5|NA
CASWGGGLNQPQHF
TGTGCCAGCTGGGGGGGGGGACTCAATCAGCCCCAGCATTTT
>few|TRBV10-3|TRBJ2-3|NA
CATYEDTQYF
TGTGCCACCTACGAAGATACGCAGTATTTT
>many|TRBV27|TRBJ1-1|NA
CASIRLGGVTEAFF
TGTGCCAGCATCCGACTTGGAGGGGTCACTGAAGCTTTCTTT
>few|TRBV7-3|TRBJ2-1|NA
CASSLGPQGNEQFF
TGTGCCAGCAGCTTAGGTCCCCAGGGCAATGAGCAGTTCTTC
>NA|TRBV11-2|TRBJ2-1|NA
CASGSNEQFF
TGTGCCAGCGGTAGCAATGAGCAGTTCTTC
>NA|TRBV6-1|TRBJ2-3|TRBD1
CASSEGQGVWTDTQYF
TGTGCCAGCAGTGAAGGGCAGGGGGTTTGGACAGATACGCAGTATTTT
>many|TRBV6-1|TRBJ1-3|NA
CASSLREGRAGNTIYF
TGTGCCAGCAGCCTCCGGGAGGGGCGAGCGGGAAACACCATATATTTT
>many|TRBV19|TRBJ1-5|NA
CASSIIPRDGNQPQHF
TGTGCCAGTAGTATAATCCCCCGAGACGGCAATCAGCCCCAGCATTTT
>once|TRBV30|TRBJ2-7|TRBD2
CAWAPGAGISYEQYF
TGTGCCTGGGCGCCCGGAGCGGGGATCTCCTACGAGCAGTACTTC
>many|TRBV6-2/TRBV6-3|TRBJ1-2|NA
CASSTTRDGYTF
TGTGCCAGCAGTACCACGCGGGATGGCTACACCTTC
>few|TRBV9|TRBJ2-5|NA
CASSVDGRLETQYF
TGTGCCAGCAGCGTAGATGGGAGGTTGGAGACCCAGTACTTC
>NA|TRBV20-1|TRBJ1-1|NA
CSAKRGRDTEAFF
TGCAGTGCAAAACGAGGCAGGGACACTGAAGCTTTCTTT
>NA|TRBV4-1|TRBJ2-1|TRBD1
CASSQGWTGSYNEQFF
TGCGCCAGCAGCCAAGGTTGGACAGGCTCCTACAATGAGCAGTTCTTC
>NA|TRBV20-1|TRBJ2-3|NA
CSAETGERTDTQYF
TGCAGTGCCGAAACGGGGGAGCGCACAGATACGCAGTATTTT
>few|TRBV15|TRBJ1-2|NA
CATSRTIDYGYTF
TGTGCCACCAGCCGGACCATAGACTATGGCTACACCTTC
>few|TRBV4-1|TRBJ2-2|NA
CASSQVGTGELFF
TGCGCCAGCAGCCAAGTAGGGACCGGGGAGCTGTTTTTT